This TCR beta chain is drawn from a study of blood T cell repertoires in COVID-19. There are a few counts of this clone. Profiled with immunoSEQ multiplex PCR; TCRdb holds only in-frame clones, not every one. Here the sample spans about 150,000 clones, about 80% being singletons. This sequence was found in an elderly woman with acute or convalescent COVID-19. The sample was peripheral blood.

In DNA, the CDR3 is TGTGCCAGCAGGAATACCCGACAGGGGGACACTGAAGCTTTCTTT. Translation: CASRNTRQGDTEAFF. The chain joins TRBV6-6 to TRBJ1-1, with TRBD1 matching over 9 bases. This CDR3 is 15 amino acids long. Germline V lookup: CDR1 MNHNY, CDR2 SVGAGI (reference sequence). V gave up 6 bases and J gave up 3 bases; unmatched junction bases: 8.